This is a list of T cell receptor beta chains from one sample in a study of pediatric ulcerative colitis. Sequencing was performed with immunoSEQ multiplex PCR; in TCRdb, only in-frame clones are kept and a portion is missing. This table has tens of thousands of clones, roughly four fifths appearing once. The sample was gut tissue. The origin of the receptors is a boy between 5 and 17 years old with severe ulcerative colitis. Both conserved end residues are part of each CDR3. The order of the fields is D gene, J gene, clone size, V gene, CDR3 DNA, CDR3 protein. D genes are given only for firm matches. Only part of the rows carry a size: once, few, many, or a class if the clone is expanded.

>NA|TRBJ1-5|NA|TRBV19
TGTGCCAGTAGGAACGGAGGCGGGGGCAATCAGCCCCAGCATTTT
CASRNGGGGNQPQHF
>TRBD1|TRBJ1-1|few|TRBV29-1
TGCAGCGTATCACAGGGGCCCACTGAAGCTTTCTTT
CSVSQGPTEAFF
>TRBD1|TRBJ2-1|few|TRBV28
TGTGCCAGCAGTTTGTTGACAGGGTTTCAGTTCTTC
CASSLLTGFQFF
>NA|TRBJ2-2|NA|TRBV7-3
TGTGCCAGCAGCTTCAGGGGGAACACCGGGGAGCTGTTTTTT
CASSFRGNTGELFF
>NA|TRBJ2-2|NA|TRBV5-5
TGTGCCAGCAGCTTGATGTGGGGTCCGGGAAAGGTCGGGGAGCTGTTTTTT
CASSLMWGPGKVGELFF
>NA|TRBJ2-3|NA|TRBV7-9
TGTGCCAGCAGCCAAAACCGGGCCTCCTCCACAGATACGCAGTATTTT
CASSQNRASSTDTQYF
>NA|TRBJ2-1|NA|TRBV5-6
TGTGCCAGCAGCTGGGGGAGTGGCAGCAATGAGCAGTTCTTC
CASSWGSGSNEQFF
>TRBD2|TRBJ2-3|NA|TRBV28
TGTGCCAGCAGTGGCGGGGGGGACCCACGAGGTACGCAGTATTTT
CASSGGGDPRGTQYF
>NA|TRBJ1-1|NA|TRBV5-1
TGCGCCAGCAGCTTCCAACCGGTCTGGGGGCAGAACACTGAAGCTTTCTTT
CASSFQPVWGQNTEAFF
>NA|TRBJ1-2|NA|TRBV6-6
TGTGCCAGCAGTTACCTGGCAGCCTATGGCTACACCTTC
CASSYLAAYGYTF
>NA|TRBJ2-6|NA|TRBV6-6
TGTGCCAGCAGCCGCTCTGGGGCCAACGTCCTGACTTTC
CASSRSGANVLTF
>NA|TRBJ2-7|few|TRBV5-6
TGTGCCAGCAGACGTGGGTCATCCTACGAGCAGTACTTC
CASRRGSSYEQYF
>TRBD2|TRBJ2-1|NA|TRBV5-1
TGCGCCAGCAACCCTGTAGCGGGGGGCTACAATGAGCAGTTCTTC
CASNPVAGGYNEQFF
>TRBD2|TRBJ2-2|NA|TRBV18
TGTGCCAGCTCACCTCGGGGGGCCGGGGAGCTGTTTTTT
CASSPRGAGELFF
>NA|TRBJ1-1|NA|TRBV2
TGTGCCAGCAGTGGTCTGGGAAGTAGCACTGAAGCTTTCTTT
CASSGLGSSTEAFF
>NA|TRBJ2-5|few|TRBV5-1
TGCGCCAGCAGTTTTTCCCTCCCGTTGGAGACCCAGTACTTC
CASSFSLPLETQYF
>NA|TRBJ1-2|NA|TRBV7-9
TGTGCCAGCAGCCCCGGACCCGCAGGGGACGGCTACACCTTC
CASSPGPAGDGYTF
>NA|TRBJ2-7|NA|TRBV4-1
TGCGCCAGCAGCCAAGGACCGCTTTCCGCCTACGAGCAGTACTTC
CASSQGPLSAYEQYF
>TRBD2|TRBJ2-3|NA|TRBV19
TGTGCCAGTAGTATGACGGGGGGGCGGTCAGATACGCAGTATTTT
CASSMTGGRSDTQYF
>NA|TRBJ2-3|once|TRBV5-1
TGCGCCAGCAGCTTAGCAGGGAAAGGCACAGATACGCAGTATTTT
CASSLAGKGTDTQYF
>NA|TRBJ1-5|NA|TRBV6-1
TGTGCCTCCGAGATGGGGGTGTTGTTTGATCAGCCCCAGCATTTT
CASEMGVLFDQPQHF
>NA|TRBJ2-3|NA|TRBV5-6
TGTGCCAGCAGCTTGGATGTTTTGGGGGGCCTACGCACAGATACGCAGTATTTT
CASSLDVLGGLRTDTQYF
>NA|TRBJ2-1|NA|TRBV9
TGTGCCAGCAGCGCCTCAGGAGGGGCAGGGTATGAGCAGTTCTTC
CASSASGGAGYEQFF
>NA|TRBJ2-7|NA|TRBV20-1
TGCAGTGCCCGGAACAGGGACTTGTACTTC
CSARNRDLYF
>NA|TRBJ2-5|few|TRBV10-1
TGCGCCAGCAGCCGGGAAAACCAAGAGACCCAGTACTTC
CASSRENQETQYF
>TRBD1|TRBJ1-4|NA|TRBV5-1
TGCGCCAGCAGCGATCGGACAGGGGGCGAGGAGAAACTGTTTTTT
CASSDRTGGEEKLFF
>TRBD1|TRBJ2-3|once|TRBV19
TGTGCCAGTAGAACCGGGACAGGGTATCAAGATACGCAGTATTTT
CASRTGTGYQDTQYF
>NA|TRBJ1-1|once|TRBV6-1
TGTGCCAGCAGTCGAAAAACTGAAGCTTTCTTT
CASSRKTEAFF
>TRBD1|TRBJ1-2|NA|TRBV29-1
TGCAGCGTTTTTCAGGGGGCGGACTATGGCTACACCTTC
CSVFQGADYGYTF
>NA|TRBJ2-7|NA|TRBV6-1
TGTGCCAGCACCCAATCCGGACGGCGTGGCGAGCAGTACTTC
CASTQSGRRGEQYF
>TRBD1|TRBJ2-1|once|TRBV28
TGTGCCAGCAGTTCAACAGGGGGCAGGACCTACAATGAGCAGTTCTTC
CASSSTGGRTYNEQFF
>NA|TRBJ1-2|NA|TRBV14
TGTGCCAGCAGCCACAGTAGAGCTAACTATGGCTACACCTTC
CASSHSRANYGYTF